The clone carrying this T cell receptor beta chain was observed many times. The source of the sample is a study of regulatory T cells in long-lasting Graves disease. Construction of the TCR beta libraries employed iRepertoire HTBI primers in conjunction with Arm-PCR of CDR3 regions. TCRdb reanalysed the multiplex PCR reads using MiXCR and keeps one entry per CDR3 protein. The sample carries roughly 560,000 distinct CDR3 sequences, around 12% recorded once. Germline V gene data show CDR1 as SEHNR and CDR2 as FQNEAQ (reference sequence). With 1 base clipped from V and 6 bases from J, the junction kept 2 bases outside the gene matches. The CDR3 extends over 15 amino acids. Time point specified: newly diagnosed GD, antithyroid drugs for less than 3 months. PBMCs provided the RNA from which the TCR library was made. These sequences were also reported in another study, on T cells in Graves' hyperthyroidism and ophthalmopathy.

This TCR was sampled from a woman in her twenties or thirties with Graves disease. This rearrangement joins TRBV7-9 to TRBJ2-1; TRBD2 agrees at 11 bases. The sequenced sample was peripheral blood mononuclear cells (PBMCs), obtained at new diagnosis, from a patient treated with antithyroid drugs. CDR3 in amino acids: CASSLVAGGGNEQFF. The CDR3 coding sequence is TGTGCCAGCAGCTTAGTAGCGGGAGGGGGCAATGAGCAGTTCTTC.